This passage covers 19 T cell receptor beta chains from one sample sequenced in a study of Ad26.COV2.S vaccination and SARS-CoV-2 variants. The protocol was immunoSEQ multiplex PCR, while the TCRdb copy is restricted to in-frame clones and leaves out a portion. The repertoire consists of fewer than 600,000 clones, with 89% occurring once and the leading ten covering over 1.5%. As to treatment: around 19 received Ad26.COV2.S at low or high dose, single or two shots; five or six received placebo; per-sample allocation not given. Samples were taken on day 63 after the first vaccine or placebo injection. The sample was peripheral blood, taken in a trial of Ad26.COV2.S vaccine versus placebo. The receptors here all came from a person aged 18 to 59 who received the Ad26.COV2.S COVID-19 vaccine or a placebo.

The chain employs TRBV27 and TRBJ2-7, with D possibly being TRBD2 (5 bases). Trimming took off 1 base at V and 2 bases at J, with 12 bases between the two ends. This CDR3 contains 15 residues. Germline lookup yields CDR1 MNHEY and CDR2 SMNVEV (reference sequence). The DNA for the CDR3 is TGTGCCAGCAGTTTATACCCAGCGGCCACCTACGAGCAGTACTTC. Translated, it gives CASSLYPAATYEQYF.

The rearrangement links TRBV10-3 to TRBJ1-1, with D uncertain. The germline V and J ends were trimmed by 0 bases and 1 base, with 6 bases remaining between them. Germline CDR1 reads ENHRY; CDR2 reads SYGVKD. The CDR3 is made up of 14 amino acids. The CDR3: CAISESFANTEAFF. The CDR3 DNA reads TGTGCCATCAGTGAGTCGTTCGCGAACACTGAAGCTTTCTTT.

V is TRBV3-1 (or the pseudogene TRBV3-2) and J is TRBJ2-2, with D possibly matching TRBD2 (5 bases). The CDR3 consists of 14 residues. The V gene's germline CDR1 is LGHDT and CDR2 YNNKEL (reference sequence). The germline V and J ends were trimmed by 4 bases and 7 bases, with 13 bases remaining between them. The CDR3 spells CASSPSLEFGELFF. The CDR3 coding sequence is TGTGCCAGCAGCCCCTCACTAGAATTCGGGGAGCTGTTTTTT.

The chain couples TRBV7-9 to TRBJ2-3; no clear D gene. The CDR3 sequence is 19 residues long. Germline assignment: CDR1 SEHNR and CDR2 FQNEAQ (reference sequence). Trimming stripped 0 bases from V and 0 bases from J, with 19 bases between. The CDR3 region is CASSLAWWDRGWSTDTQYF. The CDR3 DNA is TGTGCCAGCAGCTTAGCTTGGTGGGATCGCGGTTGGAGCACAGATACGCAGTATTTT.

The chain has TRBV23-1 and TRBJ1-2; D remains ambiguous. TRBV23-1 is an ORF, and what it does is uncertain. V was pared by 0 bases and J by 5 bases, with 10 bases between. The CDR3 loop spans 14 amino acids. CDR3: CASSQSPGRYGYTF. Here the CDR3 DNA reads TGCGCCAGCAGTCAATCGCCAGGACGGTATGGCTACACCTTC.

The chain has TRBV10-3 and TRBJ1-2, with TRBD1 matching over 7 bases. V lost 7 bases, J lost 3 bases, and 8 bases stayed unmatched. Germline loops: CDR1 ENHRY, CDR2 SYGVKD. The CDR3 is 14 residues long. This chain's CDR3 is CAITGTDGDYGYTF. For the CDR3, the DNA is TGTGCCATCACCGGGACAGACGGCGACTATGGCTACACCTTC.

V gene TRBV19 combines with J gene TRBJ1-5; D possibly corresponds to TRBD1 (6 bases). Trimming shortened V by 5 bases and J by 0 bases, and 17 bases separated the two germline ends. The germline V gene has CDR1 LNHDA and CDR2 SQIVND (reference sequence). The CDR3 runs 17 residues. The CDR3 nucleotides are TGTGCCAGTAGTTCCCCCGACAGGCTATATAGCAATCAGCCCCAGCATTTT. Translated, it gives CASSSPDRLYSNQPQHF.

The chain uses TRBV6-4 and TRBJ1-6; D gene ambiguous. The germline gives CDR1 MRHNA, CDR2 SNTAGT. V shed 3 bases and J shed 13 bases, with 13 bases lying between them. The CDR3 is 13 residues long. In nucleotides, the CDR3 is TGTGCCAGCAGTGAGGTAGATTCCGCTCCCCTCCACTTT. Amino acids: CASSEVDSAPLHF.

CDR3 sequence (DNA): TGTGCCAGCAGCTCGGAGGGGAGCTCCTATAATTCACCCCTCCACTTT. It codes for CASSSEGSSYNSPLHF. V usage is TRBV7-9 and J usage is TRBJ1-6; tentatively, D is TRBD1 (5 bases). The germline V and J ends were trimmed by 4 bases and 0 bases, with 10 bases remaining between them. In germline, CDR1 is SEHNR, CDR2 FQNEAQ (reference sequence). CDR3 size: 16 residues.

The chain uses TRBV3-1 (or the pseudogene TRBV3-2) and TRBJ1-1; D is uncertain. V was shortened by 0 bases and J by 7 bases, with 12 bases between the two germline ends. In germline, CDR1 is LGHDT, CDR2 YNNKEL (reference sequence). This CDR3 region has 14 residues. In DNA form, the CDR3 reads TGTGCCAGCAGCCAAGAGGGCTGGGCGAATGAAGCTTTCTTT. It codes for CASSQEGWANEAFF.

V and J are TRBV7-9 and TRBJ2-1; TRBD2 matches at 9 bases. Germline CDR1 and CDR2: SEHNR and FQNEAQ (reference sequence). V trimming: 2 bases; J trimming: 5 bases; junction bases outside the gene matches: 7. The CDR3 spans 16 residues. The CDR3 DNA follows: TGTGCCAGCAGCTTAACCGGGTCTAGCGGGGACAATGAGCAGTTCTTC. It specifies CASSLTGSSGDNEQFF.

The chain combines TRBV9 with TRBJ1-6; D is possibly TRBD1 (5 bases). The germline V gene has CDR1 SGDLS and CDR2 YYNGEE. Deletions cut 5 bases from V and 9 bases from J, with 15 bases between. The CDR3 spans 14 residues. The CDR3 protein is CASRRGTDGSPLHF. DNA of the CDR3: TGTGCCAGCAGGAGAGGGACGGATGGTTCACCCCTCCACTTT.

The chain couples TRBV6-5 to TRBJ1-6, with D unresolved. V lost 6 bases and J lost 7, with 7 bases in between. There are 12 residues in the CDR3. The germline CDR1 and CDR2 sequences are MNHEY and SVGAGI. This chain's CDR3 is CASRPENSPLHF. CDR3 DNA sequence: TGTGCCAGCAGACCGGAAAATTCACCCCTCCACTTT.

This chain uses TRBV9 with TRBJ1-5, with no clear D. The germline gives CDR1 SGDLS, CDR2 YYNGEE. The CDR3 runs 15 residues. V lost 5 bases and J lost 1, with 13 bases in between. The CDR3 sequence is CASRNGGESNQPQHF. As DNA, the CDR3 is TGTGCCAGCAGAAACGGCGGGGAGAGCAATCAGCCCCAGCATTTT.

This clone was counted only a few times. The rearrangement uses TRBV11-1 and TRBJ1-1; D not certain. Per the germline V gene, CDR1 is SGHAT and CDR2 is FQDESV (reference sequence). The CDR3 spans 14 residues. Trimming pared 1 base from V and 0 bases from J, leaving 6 bases between. CDR3 sequence: CASSLGRMNTEAFF. The CDR3 DNA reads TGTGCCAGCAGCTTAGGCAGGATGAACACTGAAGCTTTCTTT.

This chain joins TRBV11-3 and TRBJ1-1, with TRBD1 as a possible D gene (5 bases). The germline CDR1 and CDR2 sequences are SGHNT and YENEEA. The CDR3 consists of 17 residues. Trimming shortened V by 5 bases and J by 6 bases, and 25 bases separated the two germline ends. CDR3 sequence: CASSIRAGTHVQPEAFF. In DNA, the CDR3 is TGTGCCAGCAGCATCCGGGCCGGGACCCACGTTCAGCCTGAAGCTTTCTTT. Complete variable domain (other parts from reference TRBV11-3 and TRBJ1-1): EAGVVQSPRYKIIEKKQPVAFWCNPISGHNTLYWYLQNLGQGPELLIRYENEEAVDDSQLPKDRFSAERLKGVDSTLKIQPAELGDSAVYLCASSIRAGTHVQPEAFFGQGTRLTVV.

This clone has just one count. The rearrangement links TRBV30 to TRBJ1-1; TRBD1 is a possible D gene (5 bases). The length of the CDR3 is 14 residues. The germline V and J ends were trimmed by 2 bases and 0 bases, with 10 bases remaining between them. Germline V gives CDR1 GTSNPN, CDR2 SVGIG (reference sequence). The chain's CDR3 is CAWSRGTLNTEAFF. CDR3 in DNA: TGTGCCTGGAGTCGCGGGACTCTGAACACTGAAGCTTTCTTT.

The V call is TRBV7-2, the J call TRBJ2-7; TRBD1 or TRBD2 may be the D gene (5 bases each). The V and J ends lost 1 base and 0 bases respectively, with 10 bases between them. CDR3 length: 15 amino acids. Germline V gene data show CDR1 as SGHTA and CDR2 as FQGNSA. CDR3 loop: CASSLGGANSYEQYF. In DNA form, the CDR3 reads TGTGCCAGCAGCTTAGGAGGGGCTAACTCCTACGAGCAGTACTTC.

The chain joins TRBV7-2 to TRBJ2-2, with D possibly matching TRBD1 (5 bases). The CDR3 has 14 residues. The V end lost 5 bases, the J end lost 4 bases, and 11 bases lay between the germline ends. CDR1 and CDR2 from the germline V gene are SGHTA and FQGNSA. CDR3 residues: CASSAGMVTGELFF. CDR3 DNA sequence: TGTGCCAGCAGCGCAGGGATGGTCACCGGGGAGCTGTTTTTT.